The T cell receptor (beta chain) under discussion was sequenced for a study of spatial heterogeneity in lung cancer. In this sample, this clonotype turned up many times. Its antigen is not known. Study conclusions and caveats: Tumors with more nonsynonymous mutations had more expanded intratumoral alpha and beta TCRs.

Described time point: sample taken at primary tumor resection. Between the trimmed V and J ends, which lost 7 bases and 1 base, there was a span of 11 bases. CDR3 size: 14 residues. CDR1 is MNHEY and CDR2 is SVGEGT in the germline V gene. One entry per CDR3 protein results from TCRdb running MiXCR on the 5' RACE reads. The sample consists of about 5,100 distinct CDR3 sequences, about 7.1% of them appearing once. The genes are TRBV6-2 or TRBV6-3 and TRBJ2-1; a weak D match, TRBD2 (5 bases). The material sequenced was lung tumor tissue, taken at surgery. The TCR sequence derives from a male donor with early-stage non-small cell lung cancer. As DNA, the CDR3 is TGTGCCAGCAAGGCTAGCCTGTCCTACAATGAGCAGTTCTTC. Its protein product is CASKASLSYNEQFF.